The next 18 T cell receptor beta chains were all read from a single sample in a study of blood T cell repertoires in COVID-19. Here immunoSEQ multiplex PCR was the method, and the copy in TCRdb shows in-frame clones only, minus some. The table shows under 300,000 clones, with roughly 80% occurring only once. Sequenced sample: peripheral blood. These receptors all stem from a woman under 30 with acute or convalescent COVID-19.

The sample holds a few counts of this clone. The J gene is TRBJ1-2, the V gene TRBV6-5, with D perhaps matching TRBD1 (5 bases). The V and J ends lost 0 bases and 8 bases respectively, with 16 bases between them. Germline CDR1 and CDR2: MNHEY and SVGAGI. CDR3 length equals 15 residues. CDR3 sequence reads: CASSYSVTGRLGYTF. The CDR3 bases are TGTGCCAGCAGTTACTCGGTCACAGGTCGGCTCGGCTACACCTTC.

The chain carries TRBV4-3 and TRBJ1-1; TRBD1 matches 7 bases. The CDR3 is 17 residues long. Looked up from germline, CDR1 is LGHNA and CDR2 is YSLEER. Germline trimming cut 2 bases from V and 0 bases from J; bases unmatched to any gene: 9. CDR3 sequence (DNA): TGCGCCAGCAGCCAATCGTCCAGGGGGAACATGAACACTGAAGCTTTCTTT. It is translated as CASSQSSRGNMNTEAFF.

This rearrangement joins TRBV5-4 to TRBJ1-4, with 7 bases lining up with TRBD1. Germline V gene sequence: CDR1 SGHNT, CDR2 YYREEE (reference sequence). The CDR3 length is 14 residues. V was clipped by 0 bases and J by 6 bases; unmatched bases: 2. The CDR3 region is CASSLVGTDEKLFF. Written as DNA, the CDR3 is TGTGCCAGCAGCTTGGTGGGGACAGATGAAAAACTGTTTTTT.

A single count supports this clone. The rearrangement uses TRBV6-5 and TRBJ2-1; 9 bases are a match to TRBD2. Looked up from germline, CDR1 is MNHEY and CDR2 is SVGAGI. V gave up 2 bases and J gave up 8 bases; unmatched junction bases: 7. The length of the CDR3 is 15 residues. The CDR3 loop is CASSYIGAGGDEQFF. CDR3 in DNA: TGTGCCAGCAGTTACATCGGGGCGGGAGGGGATGAGCAGTTCTTC.

This sequence joins TRBV3-1 (or the pseudogene TRBV3-2) and TRBJ1-2; D is ambiguous. CDR1 LGHDT and CDR2 YNNKEL come from the germline V gene (reference sequence). With 2 bases removed from V and 1 base from J, the gap between germline ends came to 5 bases. The CDR3 runs 13 residues. This CDR3 is CASSQQDNYGYTF. Here the CDR3 DNA reads TGTGCCAGCAGCCAACAGGATAACTATGGCTACACCTTC.

CDR3: CASSQDSGSSYNEQFF. In DNA, the CDR3 is TGCGCCAGCAGCCAAGATTCTGGGAGCTCCTACAATGAGCAGTTCTTC. The rearrangement joins TRBV4-3 to TRBJ2-1; perhaps TRBD2 as D (5 bases). Trimming stripped 0 bases from V and 0 bases from J, with 9 bases between. CDR1 and CDR2 from the germline V gene are LGHNA and YSLEER. This CDR3 is built from 16 residues.

The chain recombines TRBV3-1 (or the pseudogene TRBV3-2) with TRBJ1-1; 9 positions agree with TRBD1. Germline loops: CDR1 LGHDT, CDR2 YNNKEL (reference sequence). The CDR3 totals 12 residues. With 5 bases clipped from V and 9 bases from J, the junction kept 4 bases outside the gene matches. The CDR3 here is CASSLGQGKAFF. CDR3 in DNA: TGTGCCAGCAGCTTAGGACAGGGGAAAGCTTTCTTT.

Concerning this clone itself: Other DNA sequences in this specimen translate into the identical CDR3. The gene calls are TRBV19 and TRBJ2-1; D gene ambiguous. The CDR3 sequence is 14 residues long. V gave up 1 base and J gave up 0 bases, with 4 bases separating them. Germline-derived CDR1 and CDR2 are LNHDA and SQIVND (reference sequence). CDR3 DNA sequence: TGTGCCAGTAGTATAGTTAGCTCCTACAATGAGCAGTTCTTC. Residues: CASSIVSSYNEQFF.

The chain has TRBV20-1 and TRBJ2-1; TRBD2 matches at 7 bases. There are 17 residues in the CDR3. The V gene end was trimmed by 3 bases and the J gene end by 7 bases; junction bases not matched to a gene: 18. The germline gives CDR1 DFQATT, CDR2 SNEGSKA (reference sequence). CDR3: CSASHSDAGAFWNEQFF. The CDR3 nucleotides are TGCAGTGCTAGTCATTCGGATGCGGGAGCGTTTTGGAATGAGCAGTTCTTC.

The V and J genes are TRBV6-5 and TRBJ2-3, with no clear D. CDR3 length equals 14 residues. Between the trimmed V and J ends, which lost 7 bases and 4 bases, there was a span of 15 bases. Germline lookup yields CDR1 MNHEY and CDR2 SVGAGI. The CDR3 region is CASNGFGGADTQYF. Here the CDR3 DNA reads TGTGCCAGCAACGGGTTCGGCGGCGCAGATACGCAGTATTTT.

The V and J genes are TRBV6-2 or TRBV6-3 and TRBJ1-2; D gene unclear. Germline V gene data show CDR1 as MNHEY and CDR2 as SVGEGT. The V end was cut by 2 bases, the J end by 2 bases, with 15 bases between. The CDR3 consists of 16 residues. This CDR3 reads CASSYHPGKGNYGYTF. CDR3 sequence (DNA): TGTGCCAGCAGTTACCATCCGGGAAAAGGGAACTATGGCTACACCTTC.

Comment on this clone: Distinct nucleotide sequences in the sample also encode this CDR3. V gene TRBV5-1 combines with J gene TRBJ2-5; TRBD2 agrees at 7 bases. The V and J ends lost 0 bases and 5 bases, in that order; junction bases with no gene match: 7. CDR3 size: 15 residues. Germline V gene lookup returns CDR1 SGHRS and CDR2 YFSETQ. The CDR3 here is CASSLGPGRGETQYF. The CDR3 coding sequence is TGCGCCAGCAGCTTGGGGCCAGGGCGGGGGGAGACCCAGTACTTC.

The chain employs TRBV27 and TRBJ2-2, with D uncertain. V was clipped by 3 bases and J by 4 bases, with 6 bases between them. CDR1 is MNHEY and CDR2 is SMNVEV in the germline V gene (reference sequence). This CDR3 contains 13 residues. In DNA form, the CDR3 reads TGTGCCAGCAGTTTTAAGCGCACCGGGGAGCTGTTTTTT. This encodes CASSFKRTGELFF.

The chain carries TRBV24-1 and TRBJ2-3, with D possibly being TRBD2 (7 bases). Germline assignment: CDR1 KGHDR and CDR2 SFDVKD. Trimming pared 9 bases from V and 1 base from J, leaving 16 bases between. This CDR3 region has 15 residues. The CDR3 bases are TGTGCCACCCGACGTGGGGGGGCTGGCACAGATACGCAGTATTTT. Residues: CATRRGGAGTDTQYF.

The V and J genes are TRBV6-6 and TRBJ2-1, with D perhaps matching TRBD2 (5 bases). This CDR3 region has 13 residues. The V gene lost 6 bases and the J gene lost 9 bases, with 15 bases spanning the gap. Germline V gene lookup returns CDR1 MNHNY and CDR2 SVGAGI (reference sequence). The CDR3 loop reads CASSFTSLGEQFF. In DNA form, the CDR3 reads TGTGCCAGCAGCTTTACTAGTCTTGGTGAGCAGTTCTTC.

V gene TRBV4-1 combines with J gene TRBJ2-5; D is unclear. The V end lost 1 base, the J end lost 0 bases, and 12 bases lay between the germline ends. From germline, CDR1 is MGHRA and CDR2 YSYEKL. This CDR3 comprises 16 residues. Here the CDR3 reads CASSQGGPNYQETQYF. As DNA, the CDR3 is TGCGCCAGCAGCCAAGGTGGGCCGAATTACCAAGAGACCCAGTACTTC.

The V call is TRBV10-3, the J call TRBJ2-2, with D possibly being TRBD2 (5 bases). This CDR3 has 14 amino acids. Trimming cost V 2 bases and J 6 bases, with 10 bases left between them. The germline V gene has CDR1 ENHRY and CDR2 SYGVKD. CDR3 nucleotides: TGTGCCATCAGTGAGGGAACTAGGCCCGGGGAGCTGTTTTTT. Amino acid sequence: CAISEGTRPGELFF.

The rearrangement uses TRBV9 and TRBJ2-2, with 10 bases lining up with TRBD2. This CDR3 comprises 17 residues. Germline-derived CDR1 and CDR2 are SGDLS and YYNGEE. Germline trimming cut 3 bases from V and 5 bases from J; bases unmatched to any gene: 10. CDR3 bases: TGTGCCAGCAGCGGCACTAGCGGGATCCCGAGGACCGGGGAGCTGTTTTTT. Protein sequence: CASSGTSGIPRTGELFF.